This entry lists 10 T cell receptor beta chains sequenced from one sample in a study of blood T cell repertoires in COVID-19. Clones were read by immunoSEQ multiplex PCR, and TCRdb kept only the in-frame ones, dropping some. Altogether around 150,000 clones are present, roughly 80% being singletons, with the ten largest covering under 9.5%. Material: PBMCs or T cells enriched from blood (not recorded which). These receptors were obtained from a man aged 45-65 years who had recovered from COVID-19.

The rearrangement joins TRBV3-1 (or the pseudogene TRBV3-2) to TRBJ2-7; D may be TRBD2 (5 bases). The CDR3 loop spans 14 amino acids. Germline-derived CDR1 and CDR2 are LGHDT and YNNKEL (reference sequence). V lost 1 base and J lost 5, with 12 bases in between. The CDR3 nucleotides read TGTGCCAGCAGCCAAGCGGCTAGCATCCACGAGCAGTACTTC. Encoded protein: CASSQAASIHEQYF.

The chain is built from TRBV5-1 and TRBJ2-2, with 8 bases aligning to TRBD1. V gave up 5 bases and J gave up 3 bases; unmatched junction bases: 6. Germline V gene lookup returns CDR1 SGHRS and CDR2 YFSETQ. The CDR3 spans 15 residues. The CDR3 region is CASRTTGGHTGELFF. The CDR3, as DNA: TGCGCCAGCAGGACTACAGGGGGACACACCGGGGAGCTGTTTTTT. The full variable domain, with the rest looked up from reference TRBV5-1 and TRBJ2-2, is KAGVTQTPRYLIKTRGQQVTLSCSPISGHRSVSWYQQTPGQGLQFLFEYFSETQRNKGNFPGRFSGRQFSNSRSEMNVSTLELGDSALYLCASRTTGGHTGELFFGEGSRLTVL.

This chain uses TRBV5-1 with TRBJ2-1; possibly TRBD1 for D (5 bases). Germline-derived CDR1 and CDR2 are SGHRS and YFSETQ. This CDR3 has 13 amino acids. V was clipped by 4 bases and J by 4 bases, with 9 bases between them. CDR3 loop: CASSPDNYNEQFF. Written as DNA, the CDR3 is TGCGCCAGCAGCCCGGACAATTACAATGAGCAGTTCTTC.

This clone was counted only a few times. The chain couples TRBV11-3 to TRBJ2-1; 11 nucleotides align to TRBD1. Trimming cost V 5 bases and J 4 bases; bases outside gene matches: 7. CDR3 length: 16 amino acids. CDR1 is SGHNT, CDR2 YENEEA, per germline. CDR3 nucleotide sequence: TGTGCCAGCAGCGGCGGACAGGGGGCGGGTTACAATGAGCAGTTCTTC. Its protein is CASSGGQGAGYNEQFF.

This CDR3 reads CASSQLTDMNTEAFF. As DNA, the CDR3 is TGCGCCAGCAGCCAGTTGACAGACATGAACACTGAAGCTTTCTTT. The chain recombines TRBV4-1 with TRBJ1-1; D perhaps matches TRBD1 (5 bases). Trimming stripped 3 bases from V and 0 bases from J, with 11 bases between. Germline CDR1 MGHRA, CDR2 YSYEKL. The CDR3 is 15 amino acids.

By proportion, this clone is medium-sized (0.01 to 0.1%). The chain has TRBV13 and TRBJ1-3, with 9 bases aligning to TRBD1. The germline gives CDR1 PRHDT, CDR2 FYEKMQ (reference sequence). The CDR3 has 16 residues. The V and J ends lost 3 bases and 3 bases, in that order; junction bases with no gene match: 6. CDR3 sequence reads: CASSFEGQGGGNTIYF. The CDR3 DNA is TGTGCCAGCAGCTTTGAGGGACAGGGCGGTGGAAACACCATATATTTT.

CDR3 bases: TGTGCCAGCAGCCAAGTTTGGCCTGGGGCCAACGTCCTGACTTTC. Translating it yields CASSQVWPGANVLTF. The genes are TRBV14 and TRBJ2-6; D call uncertain. The CDR3 contains 15 residues. The V gene's germline CDR1 is SGHDN and CDR2 FVKESK. Trimming cost V 1 base and J 2 bases, with 6 bases left between them. Full variable domain (outside the CDR3, taken from reference TRBV14 and TRBJ2-6): EAGVTQFPSHSVIEKGQTVTLRCDPISGHDNLYWYRRVMGKEIKFLLHFVKESKQDESGMPNNRFLAERTGGTYSTLKVQPAELEDSGVYFCASSQVWPGANVLTFGAGSRLTVL.

This sequence joins TRBV3-1 (or the pseudogene TRBV3-2) and TRBJ1-6; 8 nucleotides match TRBD1. The CDR3 has 16 amino acids. The germline V gene encodes CDR1 LGHDT and CDR2 YNNKEL (reference sequence). The V and J ends lost 6 bases and 9 bases, in that order; junction bases with no gene match: 13. In DNA form, the CDR3 reads TGTGCCAGCAGGATAGCTCAGGGGGCTCCTGTTTCACCCCTCCACTTT. Translated, it gives CASRIAQGAPVSPLHF.

CDR3 nucleotides: TGTGCCAGCAGCCAAGGCAGAATAGCGGGGGGGCCGGAGACCCAGTACTTC. Encoded protein: CASSQGRIAGGPETQYF. The rearrangement links TRBV14 to TRBJ2-5; TRBD2 aligns across 11 bases. This CDR3 is 17 amino acids long. CDR1 and CDR2 from the germline V gene are SGHDN and FVKESK. With 1 base clipped from V and 5 bases from J, the junction kept 9 bases outside the gene matches.

This clone was seen once. V gene TRBV6-5 combines with J gene TRBJ1-2; D unclear. CDR3 length equals 12 residues. Germline CDR1 reads MNHEY; CDR2 reads SVGAGI. Between the trimmed V and J ends, which lost 6 bases and 4 bases, there was a span of 9 bases. CDR3 sequence: CASSADFYGYTF. CDR3 DNA: TGTGCCAGCAGCGCGGACTTCTATGGCTACACCTTC.